The T cell receptor (beta chain) described here comes from a study of CD8+ T cells in alopecia areata. The study's findings and limits: When scalp samples are sequenced, resident alphabeta T cells of normal skin are also captured.

CDR1 and CDR2 from the germline V gene are GTSNPN and SVGIG (reference sequence). The CDR3 covers 12 residues. CD4+ and CD8+ T cells were sorted from PBMCs stained for CD3, CD4 and CD8. This clone appeared a few times. Its antigen is still unknown. One end of the junction varies from germline; a read error may be responsible. Extraction of RNA preceded its reverse transcription into cDNA, which served as the sequencing template. Profiled with immunoSEQ multiplex PCR; TCRdb holds only in-frame clones, not every one. The table includes some 120,000 clones, 45% to 50% detected once. This sequence was found in a human donor with alopecia areata. This chain uses TRBV30 with TRBJ2-2; D unresolved. The sequenced sample consisted of NKG2D-low CD8+ T cells sorted from blood. CDR3 nucleotide sequence: TGTGCCTGGAGCGAGAACAACGGGGAGCTGTTTTTT. Residues: CAWSENNGELFF.